This T cell receptor (beta chain) was identified in a study of OX40 agonist ivuxolimab in advanced cancers. Comment on this clone: Its target is not known.

Data came from immunoSEQ multiplex PCR; TCRdb stores just in-frame clones and leaves some out. The data show 50,000 or so clones, 80% to 90% seen once. Study results and limitations: Patients with a partial response at 0.1-3.0 mg/kg had among the lowest clonal expansion. Clonal expansion by week 6 occurred in CD4+ and CD8+ blood T cells (at 0.1 to 3.0 mg/kg).

The CDR3 runs 14 residues. V gave up 6 bases and J gave up 1 base; unmatched junction bases: 3. The germline gives CDR1 ENHRY, CDR2 SYGVKD. This specimen was CD4+ or CD8+ T cells sorted from blood, taken in a trial of the OX40 agonist ivuxolimab. This sequence originates from an adult with an advanced solid tumor such as melanoma, head and neck, liver or kidney cancer. J is TRBJ2-7 and V is TRBV10-3, with 10 nucleotides matching TRBD1. The CDR3 reads CAIRGTGESYEQYF. The CDR3 nucleotides are TGTGCCATCAGAGGGACAGGGGAGTCCTACGAGCAGTACTTC.